These 28 T cell receptor beta chains share one sample of origin, sequenced in a study of T cell responses to AZD1222 COVID-19 vaccine. The repertoire was sequenced with immunoSEQ multiplex PCR; TCRdb's copy has only in-frame clones and lacks some. The repertoire holds around 150,000 clones, 75% to 90% seen once, with roughly 3.9% in the top ten. The specimen was peripheral blood, collected on day 0 of AZD1222 vaccination. The receptors stem from an adult in good health.

V usage is TRBV19 and J usage is TRBJ2-3; D is uncertain. This CDR3 comprises 14 residues. Trimming removed 7 bases at V and 0 bases at J, with 11 bases between. CDR1 and CDR2 (germline): LNHDA, SQIVND (reference sequence). CDR3 nucleotide sequence: TGTGCCAGTACCCCGACACCCAGCACAGATACGCAGTATTTT. Residues: CASTPTPSTDTQYF.

The rearrangement uses TRBV6-2 or TRBV6-3 and TRBJ1-5, with D perhaps TRBD1 (5 bases). There are 15 residues in the CDR3. With 1 base removed from V and 2 bases from J, the gap between germline ends came to 9 bases. Per the germline V gene, CDR1 is MNHEY and CDR2 is SVGEGT. The CDR3 nucleotides are TGTGCCAGCAGTTACTGGATAGGGGGCAATCAGCCCCAGCATTTT. It yields the protein CASSYWIGGNQPQHF.

This rearrangement joins TRBV7-6 to TRBJ1-3; no definite D call. The CDR3 has 16 residues. Germline V gives CDR1 SGHVS, CDR2 FNYEAQ. V was clipped by 5 bases and J by 1 base, with 15 bases between them. CDR3 amino acids: CASSPNPSTSGNTIYF. CDR3 nucleotides: TGTGCCAGCAGCCCGAATCCCTCTACGTCTGGAAACACCATATATTTT. The full variable domain, completed using reference TRBV7-6 and TRBJ1-3, is GAGVSQSPRYKVTKRGQDVALRCDPISGHVSLYWYRQALGQGPEFLTYFNYEAQQDKSGLPNDRFSAERPEGSISTLTIQRTEQRDSAMYRCASSPNPSTSGNTIYFGEGSWLTVV.

This clone was seen only a few times. CDR3 sequence: CASSLDFSPGGTGDNSPLHF. In nucleotides, the CDR3 is TGTGCCAGCAGCCTGGACTTCAGTCCCGGCGGGACAGGGGATAATTCACCCCTCCACTTT. V is TRBV3-1 (or the pseudogene TRBV3-2) and J is TRBJ1-6; 10 bases line up with TRBD1. Looked up from germline, CDR1 is LGHDT and CDR2 is YNNKEL (reference sequence). Trimming removed 4 bases from V and 5 bases from J; junction bases left unmatched: 17. This CDR3 is 20 amino acids long.

The chain joins TRBV28 to TRBJ1-3; no firm D call. Per the germline V gene, CDR1 is MDHEN and CDR2 is SYDVKM. The V end lost 4 bases, the J end lost 3 bases, and 19 bases lay between the germline ends. The CDR3 sequence is 17 residues long. CDR3 nucleotides: TGTGCCAGCAGTTCCTTCTATTACCGGGGTCGTGGAAACACCATATATTTT. Its protein is CASSSFYYRGRGNTIYF.

The chain couples TRBV3-1 (or the pseudogene TRBV3-2) to TRBJ1-1, with TRBD1 as a possible D gene (6 bases). This CDR3 is built from 17 residues. With 0 bases removed from V and 4 bases from J, the gap between germline ends came to 18 bases. Germline values: CDR1 LGHDT, CDR2 YNNKEL (reference sequence). CDR3: CASSQERTGARGTEAFF. CDR3 DNA sequence: TGTGCCAGCAGCCAAGAACGTACGGGGGCGCGGGGCACTGAAGCTTTCTTT.

V usage is TRBV10-3 and J usage is TRBJ2-1, with TRBD2 matching 8 bases. J lost 8 bases, V lost 0 bases, and 9 bases had no gene match. Germline assignment: CDR1 ENHRY and CDR2 SYGVKD. The CDR3 has 16 amino acids. CDR3: CAISESRRAREDEQFF. CDR3 bases: TGTGCCATCAGTGAGTCGAGGAGGGCGCGGGAGGATGAGCAGTTCTTC.

The V and J genes are TRBV28 and TRBJ1-2; D gene unclear. Trimming removed 3 bases from V and 0 bases from J, with 8 bases in between. This CDR3 has 14 residues. CDR1 MDHEN and CDR2 SYDVKM come from the germline V gene. CDR3 nucleotide sequence: TGTGCCAGCAGTTTGTCAGGATCTAACTATGGCTACACCTTC. Its translation is CASSLSGSNYGYTF.

V usage is TRBV27 and J usage is TRBJ1-1; D unresolved. The germline gives CDR1 MNHEY, CDR2 SMNVEV (reference sequence). V was clipped by 6 bases and J by 1 base, with 15 bases between them. The CDR3 has 15 amino acids. For the CDR3, the DNA is TGTGCCAGCAGCGCCCGTTTGTCGGGGAACACTGAAGCTTTCTTT. Its translation: CASSARLSGNTEAFF.

V usage is TRBV2 and J usage is TRBJ1-6, with a tentative D call TRBD1 (5 bases). V was cut by 6 bases and J by 4 bases, with 10 bases left in between. The germline V gene has CDR1 SNHLY and CDR2 FYNNEI. The CDR3 totals 14 residues. DNA for the CDR3: TGTGCCAGCAGCCAGACAGATTATAATTCACCCCTCCACTTT. Translation gives CASSQTDYNSPLHF.

This chain uses TRBV5-6 with TRBJ2-2; D may be TRBD1 (6 bases). The CDR3 contains 16 residues. The germline V and J ends were trimmed by 4 bases and 1 base, with 14 bases remaining between them. Germline CDR1 is SGHDT and CDR2 is YYEEEE. The CDR3 nucleotides are TGTGCCAGCAGCCCTCCGGGACATATGAACACCGGGGAGCTGTTTTTT. Its protein product is CASSPPGHMNTGELFF.

This clone is a singleton in its sample. This chain joins TRBV28 and TRBJ2-1; perhaps TRBD1 as D (6 bases). Looked up from germline, CDR1 is MDHEN and CDR2 is SYDVKM. The CDR3 covers 15 residues. Trimming cost V 3 bases and J 2 bases, with 11 bases left between them. The CDR3 DNA reads TGTGCCAGCAGTTTGGCAGGGGCAACCTACAATGAGCAGTTCTTC. It translates to CASSLAGATYNEQFF.

This chain connects TRBV12-3 or TRBV12-4 to TRBJ1-5; D remains unclear. The V and J ends lost 5 bases and 4 bases respectively, with 9 bases between them. The CDR3 length is 13 residues. Written as DNA, the CDR3 is TGTGCCAGCAGTGTCCCTTTTAATCAGCCCCAGCATTTT. Translation: CASSVPFNQPQHF.

V usage is TRBV2 and J usage is TRBJ1-1, with no clear D. The V gene lost 6 bases and the J gene lost 2 bases, with 4 bases spanning the gap. CDR1 is SNHLY and CDR2 is FYNNEI in the germline V gene. CDR3 size: 11 residues. This chain's CDR3 is CASRANTEAFF. The CDR3, as DNA: TGTGCCAGCAGGGCAAACACTGAAGCTTTCTTT.

The chain uses TRBV19 and TRBJ1-5; D remains unclear. The CDR3 covers 14 residues. Germline V lookup: CDR1 LNHDA, CDR2 SQIVND (reference sequence). V dropped 3 bases and J dropped 5 bases, with 11 bases sitting between them. The chain's CDR3 is CASSIGSLYQPQHF. The CDR3 DNA reads as TGTGCCAGTAGTATCGGCTCCCTTTATCAGCCCCAGCATTTT.

The V gene is TRBV7-9, the J gene TRBJ1-1; perhaps TRBD1 as D (5 bases). V was clipped by 2 bases and J by 6 bases, with 16 bases between them. Germline V CDR1 and CDR2: SEHNR, FQNEAQ (reference sequence). The CDR3 loop spans 15 amino acids. CDR3 sequence reads: CASSLRGTPRSEAFF. CDR3 DNA sequence: TGTGCCAGCAGCTTAAGAGGGACCCCCCGGTCTGAAGCTTTCTTT.

The chain uses TRBV10-1 and TRBJ1-4; 7 bases agree with TRBD1. This CDR3 has 13 residues. Germline trimming cut 4 bases from V and 8 bases from J; bases unmatched to any gene: 4. Germline CDR1 and CDR2: WNHNN and SYGVQD (reference sequence). CDR3 DNA sequence: TGCGCCAGCAGTGCGACGGGACAGGAAAAACTGTTTTTT. It codes for CASSATGQEKLFF.

V usage is TRBV5-1 and J usage is TRBJ1-2; D remains ambiguous. Looked up from germline, CDR1 is SGHRS and CDR2 is YFSETQ. This CDR3 comprises 14 residues. Trimming took off 3 bases at V and 4 bases at J, with 13 bases between the two ends. The CDR3 DNA sequence: TGCGCCAGCAGCTCGGACCCAGGCAGCTATGGCTACACCTTC. It translates to CASSSDPGSYGYTF.

This sequence joins TRBV19 and TRBJ1-5; D not resolved. Trimming took 9 bases from V and 2 from J, leaving 11 bases between them. CDR1 is LNHDA and CDR2 is SQIVND in the germline V gene (reference sequence). The length of the CDR3 is 13 residues. The CDR3 spells CASRVGGNQPQHF. The CDR3 coding sequence is TGTGCCAGCCGGGTCGGTGGCAATCAGCCCCAGCATTTT.

The chain links TRBV6-5 to TRBJ2-3; TRBD2 is a possible D gene (5 bases). Looked up from germline, CDR1 is MNHEY and CDR2 is SVGAGI. The CDR3 has 14 residues. The germline V and J ends were trimmed by 4 bases and 0 bases, with 8 bases remaining between them. This CDR3 is CASSSRTSTDTQYF. CDR3 nucleotide sequence: TGTGCCAGCAGTTCAAGGACTAGCACAGATACGCAGTATTTT.

The chain combines TRBV5-1 with TRBJ2-1; D unresolved. Trimming stripped 0 bases from V and 4 bases from J, with 14 bases between. Germline-derived CDR1 and CDR2 are SGHRS and YFSETQ. The CDR3 runs 16 residues. Here the CDR3 DNA reads TGCGCCAGCAGCTTGGGTTTATCGGCAGCATACAATGAGCAGTTCTTC. It yields the protein CASSLGLSAAYNEQFF.

In its sample, this clone was seen a few times. V is TRBV3-1 (or the pseudogene TRBV3-2) and J is TRBJ1-4, with 8 bases identical to TRBD1. Germline loops: CDR1 LGHDT, CDR2 YNNKEL (reference sequence). V was clipped by 2 bases and J by 10 bases; unmatched bases: 6. The CDR3 spans 14 residues. The CDR3 bases are TGTGCCAGCAGCCAACAGGGGGCAACTGGAAAACTGTTTTTT. This gives the protein CASSQQGATGKLFF.

The rearrangement links TRBV5-6 to TRBJ1-2, with unresolved D. This CDR3 is built from 13 residues. The germline V gene encodes CDR1 SGHDT and CDR2 YYEEEE. V lost 2 bases, J lost 2 bases, and 7 bases lay in between. CDR3 amino acids: CASSLLVNYGYTF. The CDR3, as DNA: TGTGCCAGCAGCTTATTGGTGAACTATGGCTACACCTTC.

V and J are TRBV7-8 and TRBJ1-2; possible D gene TRBD1, 5 bases. The CDR3 has 16 amino acids. CDR1 is SGHVS and CDR2 is FQNEAQ in the germline V gene. Trimming took off 5 bases at V and 7 bases at J, with 23 bases between the two ends. CDR3 protein: CASSLPGRGAGSGYTF. CDR3 bases: TGTGCCAGCAGCCTCCCGGGGAGGGGAGCAGGTAGTGGCTACACCTTC.

This chain connects TRBV28 to TRBJ1-5; no reliable D call. The length of the CDR3 is 16 residues. The ends were cut back, 4 bases at V and 3 bases at J, with 16 bases in the middle. Per germline, CDR1 MDHEN and CDR2 SYDVKM. CDR3 residues: CASSWLARQTNQPQHF. The CDR3 nucleotides read TGTGCCAGCAGTTGGCTGGCCAGGCAGACCAATCAGCCCCAGCATTTT.

The rearrangement joins TRBV6-4 to TRBJ1-2; TRBD1 might be the D (5 bases). Trimming took 5 bases from V and 2 from J, leaving 12 bases between them. Per germline, CDR1 MRHNA and CDR2 SNTAGT. This CDR3 has 14 amino acids. CDR3 DNA sequence: TGTGCCAGCAGTCCCGCAGGGTTGAACTATGGCTACACCTTC. This encodes CASSPAGLNYGYTF.

The chain recombines TRBV4-1 with TRBJ1-2; D remains ambiguous. V shed 3 bases and J shed 4 bases, with 12 bases lying between them. The CDR3 loop spans 14 amino acids. Germline assignment: CDR1 MGHRA and CDR2 YSYEKL. In nucleotides, the CDR3 is TGCGCCAGCAGCCAGGACGGCGGCCTCTATGGCTACACCTTC. Residues: CASSQDGGLYGYTF.

V is TRBV14 and J is TRBJ1-3; D gene uncertain. The germline V gene has CDR1 SGHDN and CDR2 FVKESK. CDR3 length equals 16 residues. V was clipped by 6 bases and J by 0 bases, with 15 bases between them. For the CDR3, the DNA is TGTGCCAGCAGTCCCCTGGTGCGGACCTCTGGAAACACCATATATTTT. Amino acid sequence: CASSPLVRTSGNTIYF.